A selection of T cell receptor beta chains follows, all from one sample in a study of graft-versus-host responses after intestinal transplantation. TCRdb's table, derived via immunoSEQ multiplex PCR, lists solely in-frame clones and lacks some. The profile shows 100,000 to 120,000 clones, 80% to 95% of them singletons. No antigen has been identified for these receptors. Sample: unstimulated CD8+ T cells sorted from spleen or lymph node cells, taken before intestinal transplant. These receptor sequences come from a human donor who received an intestinal transplant. The CDR3 runs from the conserved cysteine through the conserved F or W. The D gene is left open where the match is weak. Expanded clones are given a class, and other clones once, few, many or no size at all.

NA	TRBV16	NA	TRBJ2-7	TGTGCCAGCAGCCAATCCGGGGTTGAGCAGTACTTC	CASSQSGVEQYF
NA	TRBV4-1	NA	TRBJ2-7	TGCGCCAGCAGCCAAGACCCGGGACGGACCTCCTACGAGCAGTACTTC	CASSQDPGRTSYEQYF
NA	TRBV15	TRBD2	TRBJ2-1	TGTGCCACCAGCAGGAGGACTAGCGGGACCGATGAGCAGTTCTTC	CATSRRTSGTDEQFF
once	TRBV13	TRBD2	TRBJ2-7	TGTGCCAGCAGCTCCACACCGGGACTAGCGGGACCAACCGCTTACGAGCAGTACTTC	CASSSTPGLAGPTAYEQYF
NA	TRBV4-1	NA	TRBJ2-3	TGCGCCAGCAGCCAAACTCCGGGAGCAAACTCAGATACGCAGTATTTT	CASSQTPGANSDTQYF
NA	TRBV10-3	NA	TRBJ2-1	TGTGCCATCAGTGTAGCGGACTCCTACAATGAGCAGTTCTTC	CAISVADSYNEQFF
NA	TRBV27	NA	TRBJ1-1	TGTGCCAGCAGTTTTTTGGCTCAGGGCCGGGGGACTGAAGCTTTCTTT	CASSFLAQGRGTEAFF
NA	TRBV7-9	NA	TRBJ1-1	TGTGCCAGCAGCGCCACTGAAGCTTTCTTT	CASSATEAFF
NA	TRBV6-1	NA	TRBJ2-3	TGTGCCAGCAGGACAGCAGATACGCAGTATTTT	CASRTADTQYF
NA	TRBV29-1	TRBD1	TRBJ1-2	TGCAGCGTTGCTGAGGGGGCCGGCTACACCTTC	CSVAEGAGYTF
NA	TRBV29-1	TRBD1	TRBJ2-7	TGCAGCGCGATCCCGGGACAGGGCTACGAGCAGTACTTC	CSAIPGQGYEQYF
NA	TRBV6-5	NA	TRBJ2-7	TGTGCCAGCAGTGGTACAGGCGACGAGCAGTACTTC	CASSGTGDEQYF
NA	TRBV6-5	TRBD2	TRBJ2-1	TGTGCCAGCAGTCCCGGGACTAGCGGGCACAATGAGCAGTTCTTC	CASSPGTSGHNEQFF
NA	TRBV7-6	TRBD1	TRBJ2-7	TGTGCCAGCACCTCCGAAACTCAGGGGGTTTACGAGCAGTACTTC	CASTSETQGVYEQYF
NA	TRBV11-2	NA	TRBJ2-7	TGTGCCAGCAGCCGGACCTACGAGCAGTACTTC	CASSRTYEQYF
NA	TRBV6-1	TRBD2	TRBJ2-7	TGTGCCAGCACCGCCATAGCGGGCGCGTACGAGCAGTACTTC	CASTAIAGAYEQYF
NA	TRBV27	NA	TRBJ1-5	TGTGCCAGCTCCTCCGGGACTTGGAATCAGCCCCAGCATTTT	CASSSGTWNQPQHF
NA	TRBV19	TRBD1	TRBJ2-7	TGTGCCAGTAGTGCCCGGGACAGGAGCTCCTACGAGCAGTACTTC	CASSARDRSSYEQYF
NA	TRBV29-1	TRBD1	TRBJ1-1	TGCAGCGTTATGACAGGGTCTTTGCCTGAAGCTTTCTTT	CSVMTGSLPEAFF
NA	TRBV23-1	NA	TRBJ2-7	TGCGCCAGCAGTCAATCGAGGGGGGAAGTAATAAGGAACGAGCAGTACTTC	CASSQSRGEVIRNEQYF
NA	TRBV9	NA	TRBJ2-1	TGTGCCAGCAGCGCTAATGGGCAGTTCTTC	CASSANGQFF
NA	TRBV29-1	NA	TRBJ1-2	TGCAGCGTTTACCCCACCGGGATCAGGGCCTATGGCTACACCTTC	CSVYPTGIRAYGYTF
NA	TRBV28	NA	TRBJ1-1	TGTGCCAGCAGTTTGGGCACTGAAGCTTTCTTT	CASSLGTEAFF
NA	TRBV19	NA	TRBJ1-1	TGTGCCAGTAGTATCCTCAGCGGGGCCCTGATAATGGGGAACACTGAAGCTTTCTTT	CASSILSGALIMGNTEAFF
NA	TRBV10-2	NA	TRBJ1-5	TGCGCCAGCAGTGAAGGAAGGGGCGGGCAGCCCCAGCATTTT	CASSEGRGGQPQHF
few	TRBV28	TRBD1	TRBJ2-2	TGTGCCAGCCAGGGGGCATCCGGGGAGCTGTTTTTT	CASQGASGELFF
NA	TRBV6-1	TRBD2	TRBJ2-7	TGTGCCAGCAGGCCGACTAGCGGAAGCTACGAGCAGTACTTC	CASRPTSGSYEQYF
NA	TRBV7-3	NA	TRBJ2-7	TGTGCCAGCAGCTCCCAAGGGGGGGAGCAGTACTTC	CASSSQGGEQYF
NA	TRBV5-1	NA	TRBJ2-7	TGCGCCAGCAGCTTGGTTGCAGGGTACGAGCAGTACTTC	CASSLVAGYEQYF
once	TRBV7-2	TRBD2	TRBJ2-7	TGTGCCAGCAGCTTCCCCTTTGGAGCGGGAGAGGATAGGGACGAGCAGTACTTC	CASSFPFGAGEDRDEQYF
NA	TRBV9	TRBD1	TRBJ2-1	TGTGCCAGCAGCCTGGACAGGGGTGGGTACAATGAGCAGTTCTTC	CASSLDRGGYNEQFF
NA	TRBV14	TRBD2	TRBJ2-7	TGTGCCAGCAGCCAAGGTGGGACTAGCGGGAGGCCCTCCTCCTACGAGCAGTACTTC	CASSQGGTSGRPSSYEQYF
NA	TRBV27	NA	TRBJ2-7	TGTGCCAGCAGTTACGCGACAGCTAGCTCCTACGAGCAGTACTTC	CASSYATASSYEQYF
NA	TRBV5-1	TRBD2	TRBJ2-1	TGCGCCAGCACCGGGACTAGCCCCAGAGGCACTGAGCAGTTCTTC	CASTGTSPRGTEQFF
NA	TRBV7-9	TRBD1	TRBJ1-1	TGTGCCAGCAGCTCGACAGGGGAGAACACTGAAGCTTTCTTT	CASSSTGENTEAFF
NA	TRBV28	TRBD1	TRBJ1-5	TGTGCCAGCCGCCACAGGGGAGCTAAGCCCCAGCATTTT	CASRHRGAKPQHF
NA	TRBV13	TRBD2	TRBJ2-2	TGTGCCAGCAGCCCGCGGGGGGGTACCGCCGGGGAGCTGTTTTTT	CASSPRGGTAGELFF
NA	TRBV20-1	NA	TRBJ1-1	TGCAGTGCCGGAAGGGCAGGCGAAGCTTTCTTT	CSAGRAGEAFF
NA	TRBV28	TRBD2	TRBJ2-3	TGTGCCAGCATACGTAGCGGGAGAACAACAGATACGCAGTATTTT	CASIRSGRTTDTQYF
NA	TRBV12-2	NA	TRBJ1-1	TGTGCAAGTCGCTTAGCGCTCTGGGGGGCAACTTTCTTT	CASRLALWGATFF
NA	TRBV4-1	TRBD2	TRBJ2-1	TGCGCCAGCAGCCAATTCGGTCTAGCGGGGCCTAATGAGCAGTTCTTC	CASSQFGLAGPNEQFF
NA	TRBV5-6	TRBD2	TRBJ2-7	TGTGCCAGCAGCTTGTCGAGGACTAGCGGGAGCCACCTCCTCTACGAGCAGTACTTC	CASSLSRTSGSHLLYEQYF
NA	TRBV7-9	TRBD1	TRBJ1-5	TGTGCCAGCAGCCCGGGACAGCCCAATCAGCCCCAGCATTTT	CASSPGQPNQPQHF
NA	TRBV9	TRBD2	TRBJ2-3	TGTGCCAGCAGCCTTGATCCGGGACTAGCGGGATCCAAGGGGGATACGCAGTATTTT	CASSLDPGLAGSKGDTQYF
NA	TRBV29-1	NA	TRBJ1-1	TGCAGCGGACTGGGGCAGAACACTGAAGCTTTCTTT	CSGLGQNTEAFF
NA	TRBV5-4	TRBD1	TRBJ2-2	TGTGCCAGCAGCGGGGACAGGGTTGGTCCCGGGGAGCTGTTTTTT	CASSGDRVGPGELFF
NA	TRBV27	NA	TRBJ2-7	TGTGCCAGCAGTTTGCTTCCCTCCTACGAGCAGTACTTC	CASSLLPSYEQYF
NA	TRBV10-1	TRBD2	TRBJ2-7	TGCGCCAGCAGCAGTAGGGTTAGCGGGACCTACGAGCAGTACTTC	CASSSRVSGTYEQYF
NA	TRBV28	NA	TRBJ2-7	TGTGCCAGCAGTTTTGGCGAAGAGCAGTACTTC	CASSFGEEQYF
NA	TRBV5-6	TRBD1	TRBJ2-7	TGTGCCAGCAGCTCGGGACAGATGTCCTACGAGCAGTACTTC	CASSSGQMSYEQYF